What follows are 21 T cell receptor beta chains derived from one specimen sequenced in a study of shared clonotypes between healthy human individuals. Here immunoSEQ multiplex PCR was the method, and the copy in TCRdb shows in-frame clones only, minus some. The sample records over 2 million clones, roughly 95% being singletons. Sample: naive CD4+ T cells sorted from blood. The subset was: CD45RA+ positively selected. The receptors were sampled from a man between 18 and 35 years old in good health.

This clone turned up a few times. The same CDR3 also results from other DNA sequences found in this sample. The chain uses TRBV18 and TRBJ2-2; D is unclear. CDR3 length: 13 amino acids. Germline V gene data show CDR1 as KGHSH and CDR2 as LQKENI. Deletions cut 2 bases from V and 1 base from J, with 2 bases between. CDR3 sequence: CASSPKNTGELFF. CDR3 in DNA: TGTGCCAGCTCACCAAAGAACACCGGGGAGCTGTTTTTT.

The chain joins TRBV6-1 to TRBJ1-2; D uncertain. The CDR3 is 11 residues long. Between the trimmed V and J ends, which lost 7 bases and 6 bases, there was a span of 9 bases. The germline CDR1 and CDR2 sequences are MNHNS and SASEGT. CDR3 protein: CASIDWDGYTF. DNA for the CDR3: TGTGCCAGCATTGACTGGGATGGCTACACCTTC.

The chain employs TRBV18 and TRBJ2-7; the D is unclear. From germline, CDR1 is KGHSH and CDR2 LQKENI. There are 14 residues in the CDR3. V was pared by 3 bases and J by 2 bases, with 11 bases between. The CDR3, as DNA: TGTGCCAGCTCACCGAACTCAGAGACCTACGAGCAGTACTTC. This codes for CASSPNSETYEQYF.

The J gene is TRBJ1-1, the V gene TRBV29-1; 7 bases map to TRBD1. Germline values: CDR1 SQVTM, CDR2 ANQGSEA. This CDR3 has 13 residues. V lost 7 bases to trimming and J lost 5 bases; unmatched junction nucleotides: 10. DNA of the CDR3: TGCAGCGCCGCGACAGGGATGGGAACTGAAGCTTTCTTT. It codes for CSAATGMGTEAFF.

This clone was recorded once. The chain links TRBV19 to TRBJ2-7; D call uncertain. This CDR3 is 13 amino acids long. Trimming took off 6 bases at V and 0 bases at J, with 9 bases between the two ends. The germline V gene encodes CDR1 LNHDA and CDR2 SQIVND (reference sequence). CDR3: CASRAASSYEQYF. Written as DNA, the CDR3 is TGTGCCAGTAGGGCGGCGAGCTCCTACGAGCAGTACTTC.

The genes are TRBV4-1 and TRBJ1-1; D is uncertain. This CDR3 is 13 amino acids long. Trimming pared 0 bases from V and 4 bases from J, leaving 6 bases between. The germline gives CDR1 MGHRA, CDR2 YSYEKL. The CDR3 here is CASSQDWSTEAFF. CDR3 in DNA: TGCGCCAGCAGCCAAGATTGGTCCACTGAAGCTTTCTTT.

CDR3 amino acids: CATSSGLGQETQYF. Written as DNA, the CDR3 is TGTGCCACCAGCAGCGGACTGGGCCAAGAGACCCAGTACTTC. The chain links TRBV15 to TRBJ2-5; a weak D match, TRBD2 (5 bases). V shed 3 bases and J shed 1 base, with 9 bases lying between them. Germline V gives CDR1 LNHNV, CDR2 YYDKDF (reference sequence). The CDR3 is 14 amino acids.

This sequence joins TRBV29-1 and TRBJ1-3; TRBD1 matches 9 bases. Germline trimming cut 6 bases from V and 4 bases from J; bases unmatched to any gene: 4. Per the germline V gene, CDR1 is SQVTM and CDR2 is ANQGSEA. This CDR3 is 13 amino acids long. The CDR3, as DNA: TGCAGCGTCGGACAGGGGAGAGGAAACACCATATATTTT. As protein: CSVGQGRGNTIYF.

The chain has TRBV6-5 and TRBJ2-3, with D possibly being TRBD2 (6 bases). Germline assignment: CDR1 MNHEY and CDR2 SVGAGI. Trimming left V 6 bases short and J 6 bases short, with 13 bases between. CDR3 length: 13 amino acids. CDR3 sequence: CASRLGGSDTQYF. CDR3 nucleotides: TGTGCCAGCAGGCTCGGGGGTTCGGATACGCAGTATTTT.

The chain links TRBV19 to TRBJ1-5, with 8 bases matching TRBD1. The junction had 11 bases not matched to a gene; V was cut back by 7 bases and J by 0 bases. The CDR3 is 17 amino acids. The germline CDR1 and CDR2 sequences are LNHDA and SQIVND (reference sequence). The CDR3 reads CASIYSQGGHSNQPQHF. For the CDR3, the DNA is TGTGCCAGTATTTACTCACAGGGGGGACATAGCAATCAGCCCCAGCATTTT.

This clone was seen once. The CDR3 DNA reads as TGTGCCAGCTCACCCGCCGGTCGGGGCACAGATACGCAGTATTTT. Translating gives CASSPAGRGTDTQYF. J is TRBJ2-3 and V is TRBV18, with D unresolved. Germline V gene lookup returns CDR1 KGHSH and CDR2 LQKENI. Trimming took 3 bases from V and 1 from J, leaving 11 bases between them. This CDR3 has 15 amino acids.

The V and J genes are TRBV5-1 and TRBJ2-5; D uncertain. The end of the DNA fits TRBJ2-7 better, so the J call may be wrong. The CDR3 runs to 17 residues. Germline CDR1 and CDR2: SGHRS and YFSETQ. CDR3 residues: CASSLGLSTRSSYEQYF. CDR3 coding DNA: TGCGCCAGCAGCTTGGGTTTAAGTACCAGGTCCTCCTACGAGCAGTACTTC.

The chain links TRBV14 to TRBJ2-3; maybe TRBD1 (5 bases). CDR3 size: 15 residues. The germline V gene has CDR1 SGHDN and CDR2 FVKESK. Trimming took 4 bases from V and 0 from J, leaving 11 bases between them. CDR3 residues: CASSPTVLSTDTQYF. In DNA, the CDR3 is TGTGCCAGCAGCCCGACAGTGTTGAGCACAGATACGCAGTATTTT.

This chain joins TRBV6-5 and TRBJ2-7; D may be TRBD1 or TRBD2 (5 bases each). The CDR3 is 12 residues long. V was shortened by 4 bases and J by 7 bases, with 11 bases between the two germline ends. Germline CDR1 reads MNHEY; CDR2 reads SVGAGI. The CDR3 DNA reads TGTGCCAGCAGTTTATTTGGGGGAGAGCAGTACTTC. Protein product: CASSLFGGEQYF.

The chain couples TRBV10-1 to TRBJ2-1; no clear D. CDR1 is WNHNN, CDR2 SYGVQD, per germline (reference sequence). Trimming stripped 0 bases from V and 0 bases from J, with 9 bases between. The CDR3 extends over 16 amino acids. The CDR3 sequence: CASSESDRPSYNEQFF. The CDR3 nucleotides read TGCGCCAGCAGTGAGTCGGATAGACCCTCCTACAATGAGCAGTTCTTC.

This chain links TRBV7-2 with TRBJ1-2; D gene ambiguous. The V gene's germline CDR1 is SGHTA and CDR2 FQGNSA. Trimming stripped 5 bases from V and 2 bases from J, with 12 bases between. The CDR3 spans 14 residues. The CDR3 protein is CASSPSPGNYGYTF. The DNA for the CDR3 is TGTGCCAGCAGCCCTAGTCCGGGGAACTATGGCTACACCTTC.

The genes are TRBV5-1 and TRBJ2-5, with 9 bases aligning to TRBD1. Germline loops: CDR1 SGHRS, CDR2 YFSETQ. V lost 1 base to trimming and J lost 4 bases; unmatched junction nucleotides: 11. This CDR3 is 17 amino acids long. The CDR3 bases are TGCGCCAGCAGCTTGATCGGGTGGGACAGGGCGGCAGAGACCCAGTACTTC. This gives the protein CASSLIGWDRAAETQYF.

DNA of the CDR3: TGTGCCAGCAGCCCCCAGTCGGGGGCACAGCCCCAGCATTTT. Protein sequence: CASSPQSGAQPQHF. The chain links TRBV7-2 to TRBJ1-5, with D possibly TRBD1 on 6 matching bases. Trimming took off 5 bases at V and 7 bases at J, with 15 bases between the two ends. This CDR3 region has 14 residues. CDR1 and CDR2 from the germline V gene are SGHTA and FQGNSA.

Regarding this clone: Compared with germline, one end of the junction differs, possibly owing to a read error. The J gene is TRBJ1-5, the V gene TRBV2; TRBD1 agrees at 7 bases. This CDR3 region has 15 residues. Germline lookup yields CDR1 SNHLY and CDR2 FYNNEI. CDR3 loop: CASREGGSTGQPQHF. The CDR3 region has the DNA TGTGCCAGCAGGGAAGGGGGCAGTACCGGACAGCCCCAGCATTTT.

The chain couples TRBV11-2 to TRBJ2-1; D gene uncertain. Germline CDR1 and CDR2: SGHAT and FQNNGV. V was cut by 1 base and J by 7 bases, with 11 bases left in between. The CDR3 sequence is 14 residues long. The CDR3 loop is CASSLAPDTNEQFF. The CDR3 DNA reads as TGTGCCAGCAGCTTAGCACCCGATACGAATGAGCAGTTCTTC.

The rearrangement joins TRBV15 to TRBJ1-3, with 7 bases lining up with TRBD1. Germline lookup yields CDR1 LNHNV and CDR2 YYDKDF (reference sequence). The CDR3 contains 16 residues. J was trimmed by 0 bases and V by 8 bases; bases with no gene match: 10. The CDR3 sequence: CATAVPGQTSGNTIYF. The CDR3 DNA sequence: TGTGCCACCGCTGTGCCGGGACAGACCTCTGGAAACACCATATATTTT.